The next 5 T cell receptor beta chains were all read from a single sample in a study of patients and donors after allogeneic stem cell transplantation. TCRdb independently ran MiXCR on the RT-PCR reads; one entry per CDR3 protein. The sample lists roughly 230,000 distinct CDR3 sequences; 13% to 15% were seen once. Material for sequencing was blood, either unsorted or a sorted T cell fraction (not recorded which). The receptors were gathered from a human donor who was either an allogeneic HSCT recipient or a stem cell or donor lymphocyte infusion donor (not recorded which). It is not recorded whose cells these are; they may come from a transplant donor.

The V gene is TRBV9, the J gene TRBJ2-3, with 8 positions matching TRBD1. J gave up 2 bases and V 4 bases, and 9 bases lay outside the gene matches. The CDR3 has 16 amino acids. CDR1 and CDR2 from the germline V gene are SGDLS and YYNGEE. CDR3 in amino acids: CASSSPLGQVTDTQYF. The CDR3 bases are TGTGCCAGCAGCTCTCCCCTGGGACAGGTCACAGATACGCAGTATTTT.

This clonotype was seen many times. The chain links TRBV12-3 or TRBV12-4 to TRBJ1-2; the D is unclear. CDR3 length equals 13 residues. The V gene lost 6 bases and the J gene lost 4 bases, with 12 bases spanning the gap. CDR3 residues: CASRDNTFYGYTF. As DNA, the CDR3 is TGTGCCAGCAGGGATAACACCTTCTATGGCTACACCTTC.

The chain is built from TRBV7-2 and TRBJ2-5; D is ambiguous. The V gene lost 0 bases and the J gene lost 1 base, with 12 bases spanning the gap. CDR1 SGHTA and CDR2 FQGNSA come from the germline V gene. The CDR3 length is 16 residues. The CDR3 loop reads CASSLAPWAVQETQYF. CDR3 sequence (DNA): TGTGCCAGCAGCTTAGCTCCGTGGGCGGTCCAAGAGACCCAGTACTTC.

There are many counts of this clonotype. V is TRBV30 and J is TRBJ2-7; D might be TRBD1 (6 bases). CDR1 is GTSNPN and CDR2 is SVGIG in the germline V gene (reference sequence). V gave up 3 bases and J gave up 4 bases, with 10 bases separating them. The CDR3 totals 12 residues. For the CDR3, the DNA is TGTGCCTGGAGCCAGGGGCGGTACGAGCAGTACTTC. Its translation is CAWSQGRYEQYF. The full variable domain, with the rest looked up from reference TRBV30 and TRBJ2-7, is SQTIHQWPATLVQPVGSPLSLECTVEGTSNPNLYWYRQAAGRGLQLLFYSVGIGQISSEVPQNLSASRPQDRQFILSSKKLLLSDSGFYLCAWSQGRYEQYFGPGTRLTVT.

This clonotype showed up many times. The chain recombines TRBV19 with TRBJ1-2; the D is unclear. CDR1 is LNHDA and CDR2 is SQIVND in the germline V gene (reference sequence). This CDR3 has 12 amino acids. The V gene lost 1 base and the J gene lost 8 bases, with 8 bases spanning the gap. CDR3 sequence (DNA): TGTGCCAGTAGTATAGTCTCTGGGGGCTACACCTTC. Translated: CASSIVSGGYTF. Drawing the rest from reference TRBV19 and TRBJ1-2, the complete variable domain is DGGITQSPKYLFRKEGQNVTLSCEQNLNHDAMYWYRQDPGQGLRLIYYSQIVNDFQKGDIAEGYSVSREKKESFPLTVTSAQKNPTAFYLCASSIVSGGYTFGSGTRLTVV.